This TCR beta chain derives from a study of CD8+CD57+ T cells in acquired aplastic anemia. The CDR3 extends over 13 amino acids. Germline values: CDR1 MGHDK, CDR2 SYGVNS. The J segment lost 9 bases and the V segment lost 5 bases, leaving 9 bases of the junction unmatched. The TCR beta profiling, which covered VDJ combination and CDR3 sequence, was carried out using genomic DNA as the template. Each CDR3 protein is one row after TCRdb ran MiXCR on the reads. The profile shows around 170,000 distinct CDR3 sequences, under 55% of them singletons. Individuals selected for sequencing had exhibited CD8+CD57+ cell expansion on flow cytometry.

Sequences were obtained from sorted CD4+, CD8+, or CD8+CD57+ T cells (not recorded which) from PBMCs. This TCR came from a human donor with aplastic anemia. This chain connects TRBV25-1 to TRBJ2-7, with TRBD1 identical over 8 bases. The CDR3 is CASSRGQDDPQYF. Here the CDR3 DNA reads TGTGCCAGCAGTCGGGGACAGGACGATCCGCAGTACTTC.